One and the same sample provided the 19 T cell receptor beta chains below, sequenced in a study of CD8+ T cells in alopecia areata. Treatment in this sample: oral pan-JAK inhibitor, 5-10 mg twice daily. The authors extracted RNA and reverse transcribed it into cDNA as the sequencing template. TCRdb's copy holds only in-frame clones and misses some; the assay was immunoSEQ multiplex PCR. The sample yields about 250,000 clones, 60% seen once. The sample here was CD4+ T cells sorted from blood, taken around week 54, from a patient treated with tofacitinib. The receptors were gathered from a human donor with alopecia areata.

The chain joins TRBV30 to TRBJ1-2; D uncertain. Germline CDR1 is GTSNPN and CDR2 is SVGIG (reference sequence). The length of the CDR3 is 15 residues. V was pared by 0 bases and J by 1 base, with 12 bases between. The CDR3 sequence: CAWSVSGEINYGYTF. The CDR3 region has the DNA TGTGCCTGGAGTGTTTCCGGGGAGATTAACTATGGCTACACCTTC.

The chain uses TRBV29-1 and TRBJ1-1; 7 nucleotides align to TRBD1. The CDR3 loop spans 13 amino acids. J lost 8 bases, V lost 5 bases, and 11 bases had no gene match. Germline CDR1 SQVTM, CDR2 ANQGSEA. The CDR3 DNA reads TGCAGCGTTACCCGCAGGGGGGACCTCGAAGCTTTCTTT. This translates into CSVTRRGDLEAFF.

The chain has TRBV6-5 and TRBJ1-6, with a weak D call TRBD1 (5 bases). Trimming removed 0 bases from V and 8 bases from J, with 14 bases in between. There are 16 residues in the CDR3. Looked up from germline, CDR1 is MNHEY and CDR2 is SVGAGI. The DNA of the CDR3 is TGTGCCAGCAGTTACTCGAGGGGCAGGGATTATTCACCCCTCCACTTT. This encodes CASSYSRGRDYSPLHF.

The V gene is TRBV4-1, the J gene TRBJ1-2; 11 positions match TRBD1. The V gene end was trimmed by 3 bases and the J gene end by 8 bases; junction bases not matched to a gene: 5. The CDR3 has 14 residues. The germline V gene has CDR1 MGHRA and CDR2 YSYEKL. CDR3 region: CASSQTGQGAGYTF. In nucleotides, the CDR3 is TGCGCCAGCAGCCAGACCGGACAGGGGGCGGGCTACACCTTC.

The chain carries TRBV18 and TRBJ2-1; D not certain. Germline CDR1 reads KGHSH; CDR2 reads LQKENI. V was shortened by 3 bases and J by 0 bases, with 9 bases between the two germline ends. The CDR3 is 15 amino acids. CDR3 in DNA: TGTGCCAGCTCACCCCTAACCCGCTCCTACAATGAGCAGTTCTTC. Translating it yields CASSPLTRSYNEQFF. Together with reference TRBV18 and TRBJ2-1, the CDR3 gives the full variable domain: NAGVMQNPRHLVRRRGQEARLRCSPMKGHSHVYWYRQLPEEGLKFMVYLQKENIIDESGMPKERFSAEFPKEGPSILRIQQVVRGDSAAYFCASSPLTRSYNEQFFGPGTRLTVL.

This clone was counted a few times. The rearrangement joins TRBV30 to TRBJ1-1, with a tentative D call TRBD1 (5 bases). The CDR3 is 13 residues long. The germline V gene has CDR1 GTSNPN and CDR2 SVGIG (reference sequence). Trimming took 3 bases from V and 0 from J, leaving 8 bases between them. DNA for the CDR3: TGTGCCTGGAGCAGGGCAATGAACACTGAAGCTTTCTTT. Its translation is CAWSRAMNTEAFF.

The chain carries TRBV2 and TRBJ1-3, with unresolved D. The germline V and J ends were trimmed by 10 bases and 4 bases, with 14 bases remaining between them. Germline V gives CDR1 SNHLY, CDR2 FYNNEI. This CDR3 comprises 13 residues. The DNA for the CDR3 is TGTGCCATCTACTCGGGCAACGGAAACACCATATATTTT. Translated: CAIYSGNGNTIYF.

The genes are TRBV29-1 and TRBJ1-2; TRBD1 matches 7 bases. Germline V gene lookup returns CDR1 SQVTM and CDR2 ANQGSEA. The CDR3 runs 12 residues. The ends lost 4 bases at V and 5 bases at J; junction bases unmatched: 4. The CDR3 bases are TGCAGCGTTGTACAGGGGCATTATGGCTACACCTTC. Protein product: CSVVQGHYGYTF.

The gene calls are TRBV7-9 and TRBJ2-3, with D possibly matching TRBD2 (5 bases). V lost 3 bases, J lost 3 bases, and 16 bases lay in between. Germline CDR1 and CDR2: SEHNR and FQNEAQ (reference sequence). The CDR3 contains 16 residues. The CDR3 DNA sequence: TGTGCCAGCAGCTTCTTTACCGGGGTCGTTACAGATACGCAGTATTTT. It codes for CASSFFTGVVTDTQYF.

The J gene is TRBJ1-5, the V gene TRBV5-1; tentative D call: TRBD1 (5 bases). The V gene's germline CDR1 is SGHRS and CDR2 YFSETQ. Trimming removed 0 bases at V and 2 bases at J, with 6 bases between. The CDR3 is made up of 14 amino acids. Written as DNA, the CDR3 is TGCGCCAGCAGCTTGGGAGGGGGCAATCAGCCCCAGCATTTT. It encodes CASSLGGGNQPQHF.

This clone was observed a handful of times. The chain is built from TRBV5-1 and TRBJ2-5, with D hard to call. V was clipped by 1 base and J by 5 bases, with 12 bases between them. The germline V gene has CDR1 SGHRS and CDR2 YFSETQ. The CDR3 has 14 amino acids. CDR3 amino acids: CASSLKSTGETQYF. In DNA form, the CDR3 reads TGCGCCAGCAGCTTGAAATCGACTGGTGAGACCCAGTACTTC.

This clone was picked up one time. J is TRBJ2-1 and V is TRBV11-2, with no clear D. V lost 3 bases and J lost 4, with 7 bases in between. Germline loops: CDR1 SGHAT, CDR2 FQNNGV. This CDR3 has 13 residues. Here the CDR3 DNA reads TGTGCCAGCAGCTTTTCCAGATACAATGAGCAGTTCTTC. Translated, it gives CASSFSRYNEQFF. Supplemented by reference TRBV11-2 and TRBJ2-1, the full variable domain reads EAGVAQSPRYKIIEKRQSVAFWCNPISGHATLYWYQQILGQGPKLLIQFQNNGVVDDSQLPKDRFSAERLKGVDSTLKIQPAKLEDSAVYLCASSFSRYNEQFFGPGTRLTVL.

The genes are TRBV30 and TRBJ2-3; D unclear. This CDR3 has 13 residues. The V end lost 3 bases, the J end lost 2 bases, and 9 bases lay between the germline ends. The germline gives CDR1 GTSNPN, CDR2 SVGIG (reference sequence). CDR3 DNA: TGTGCCTGGAGCAACCGGAACACAGATACGCAGTATTTT. Its protein is CAWSNRNTDTQYF.

The chain couples TRBV30 to TRBJ1-1, with a weak D call TRBD1 (5 bases). This CDR3 contains 13 residues. CDR1 is GTSNPN and CDR2 is SVGIG in the germline V gene (reference sequence). With 7 bases removed from V and 2 bases from J, the gap between germline ends came to 14 bases. The CDR3 bases are TGTGCCTACTCTCGTGGGGGTAACACTGAAGCTTTCTTT. It translates to CAYSRGGNTEAFF.

The rearrangement joins TRBV30 to TRBJ2-5; unclear D gene. V gave up 5 bases and J gave up 7 bases, with 11 bases separating them. Per germline, CDR1 GTSNPN and CDR2 SVGIG (reference sequence). The CDR3 is made up of 11 amino acids. The CDR3 region has the DNA TGTGCCTGGTCGATCCTTGGGACCCAGTACTTC. Translated: CAWSILGTQYF. The variable domain in full, completed from reference TRBV30 and TRBJ2-5, reads SQTIHQWPATLVQPVGSPLSLECTVEGTSNPNLYWYRQAAGRGLQLLFYSVGIGQISSEVPQNLSASRPQDRQFILSSKKLLLSDSGFYLCAWSILGTQYFGPGTRLLVL.

The chain is built from TRBV29-1 and TRBJ2-6; tentatively, D is TRBD2 (5 bases). Trimming removed 6 bases at V and 0 bases at J, with 12 bases between. The CDR3 runs 15 residues. Germline CDR1 and CDR2: SQVTM and ANQGSEA. The CDR3 nucleotides read TGCAGCGTAGAGGGTGAGCCCTCTGGGGCCAACGTCCTGACTTTC. Its protein is CSVEGEPSGANVLTF.

The chain uses TRBV18 and TRBJ2-1, with 12 bases identical to TRBD1. Trimming at V came to 5 bases and at J to 9 bases, leaving 11 bases not matched to a gene. The CDR3 runs 16 residues. Germline V gene sequence: CDR1 KGHSH, CDR2 LQKENI. The CDR3 region is CASSSFRGQGAGEQFF. The CDR3 DNA reads as TGTGCCAGCTCATCCTTTAGGGGACAGGGGGCAGGTGAGCAGTTCTTC.

The chain recombines TRBV30 with TRBJ1-1, with TRBD1 as a possible D gene (6 bases). V lost 3 bases, J lost 1 base, and 9 bases lay in between. CDR1 GTSNPN and CDR2 SVGIG come from the germline V gene (reference sequence). The CDR3 is 13 amino acids. The DNA of the CDR3 is TGTGCCTGGAGAGCGGGACAGAACACTGAAGCTTTCTTT. Translation gives CAWRAGQNTEAFF.

This chain links TRBV7-9 with TRBJ1-2; unclear D gene. CDR3 length: 13 amino acids. Trimming took off 5 bases at V and 0 bases at J, with 7 bases between the two ends. CDR1 is SEHNR, CDR2 FQNEAQ, per germline (reference sequence). In DNA, the CDR3 is TGTGCCAGCAGCCCGGCCTCTAACTATGGCTACACCTTC. This translates into CASSPASNYGYTF.